This T cell receptor beta chain comes out of a study of graft-versus-host responses after intestinal transplantation. Study overall: Grafts were multivisceral, liver-intestinal, or isolated intestinal. Recipients across the board were started on anti-thymocyte globulin induction, then kept on tacrolimus and steroids for about 3 years.

The V and J ends lost 5 bases and 1 base respectively, with 14 bases between them. Germline loops: CDR1 SGHTA, CDR2 FQGTGA. This CDR3 region has 16 residues. Assay: immunoSEQ multiplex PCR; the TCRdb copy retains only in-frame clones and omits some. The table lists roughly 92,000 clones, around 89% of them singletons. Turning to this clone: Its specificity is not known.

Overall study results and limits: GvH clones surfaced in recipient marrow, some emerging earlier in ileum or blood. Patients who carried graft-donor T cell macrochimerism also had high graft-versus-host to host-versus-graft clonal ratios in their allografts.

The receptor's source is a human donor who was the organ donor for an intestinal transplant. The chain is built from TRBV7-3 and TRBJ2-2; D remains unclear. This material consisted of unstimulated CD4+ T cells sorted from spleen or lymph node cells, taken before transplant. The CDR3 sequence is CASSPGPPQNTGELFF. For the CDR3, the DNA is TGTGCCAGCAGCCCTGGGCCCCCGCAGAACACCGGGGAGCTGTTTTTT.